Below are 14 T cell receptor beta chains sequenced from a single sample in a study of graft-versus-host responses after intestinal transplantation. Researchers processed graft tissue to release intraepithelial and lamina propria lymphocytes. TCRdb's table, derived via immunoSEQ multiplex PCR, lists solely in-frame clones and lacks some. The sample contains 25,000 to 30,000 clones, around 80% of which appear only once. Sample: ileum tissue, taken 98 days after intestinal transplantation. These receptor sequences come from a human patient who received an intestinal transplant, so some T cells may come from the graft donor.

The rearrangement links TRBV18 to TRBJ1-5; D gene ambiguous. Trimming shortened V by 3 bases and J by 4 bases, and 10 bases separated the two germline ends. This CDR3 is built from 14 residues. From germline, CDR1 is KGHSH and CDR2 LQKENI. CDR3 sequence: CASSPFTANQPQHF. Here the CDR3 DNA reads TGTGCCAGCTCACCTTTTACCGCTAATCAGCCCCAGCATTTT.

The rearrangement links TRBV5-1 to TRBJ1-2; the D is unclear. V lost 1 base and J 3 bases, leaving 13 bases between the germline ends. The CDR3 has 15 residues. The germline V gene encodes CDR1 SGHRS and CDR2 YFSETQ. This CDR3 reads CASSLFGRADYGYTF. CDR3 nucleotides: TGCGCCAGCAGCTTGTTCGGAAGGGCGGACTATGGCTACACCTTC.

This clone has just a few counts. The chain uses TRBV9 and TRBJ2-3; 14 nucleotides agree with TRBD2. The CDR3 consists of 17 residues. Germline CDR1 is SGDLS and CDR2 is YYNGEE. V was clipped by 3 bases and J by 6 bases; unmatched bases: 9. The CDR3 sequence is CASSAGLRTSGGDTQYF. The CDR3 DNA reads TGTGCCAGCAGCGCCGGACTGAGGACTAGCGGGGGGGATACGCAGTATTTT.

CDR3 residues: CASRIRGTPNTEAFF. CDR3 nucleotides: TGTGCCAGTAGGATCCGAGGGACACCGAACACTGAAGCTTTCTTT. This chain links TRBV19 with TRBJ1-1, with D tentatively TRBD1 (6 bases). CDR3 length: 15 residues. The germline gives CDR1 LNHDA, CDR2 SQIVND (reference sequence). Trimming left V 6 bases short and J 1 base short, with 15 bases between. The whole variable domain, filled in from reference TRBV19 and TRBJ1-1, reads DGGITQSPKYLFRKEGQNVTLSCEQNLNHDAMYWYRQDPGQGLRLIYYSQIVNDFQKGDIAEGYSVSREKKESFPLTVTSAQKNPTAFYLCASRIRGTPNTEAFFGQGTRLTVV.

The rearrangement links TRBV4-1 to TRBJ2-5; D possibly matches TRBD1 or TRBD2 (5 bases each). In germline, CDR1 is MGHRA, CDR2 YSYEKL. V shed 5 bases and J shed 2 bases, with 21 bases lying between them. The CDR3 length is 17 residues. In DNA, the CDR3 is TGCGCCAGCAGCATGAAAATAGCCGGAGGACATCAAGAGACCCAGTACTTC. It yields the protein CASSMKIAGGHQETQYF.

For this clone: The same CDR3 arises from other DNA sequences in this sample as well. This chain connects TRBV28 to TRBJ1-4, with D unclear. V lost 2 bases to trimming and J lost 0 bases, with 7 bases between them. This CDR3 contains 15 residues. Germline V CDR1 and CDR2: MDHEN, SYDVKM. Here the CDR3 reads CASSLAGATNEKLFF. The CDR3 bases are TGTGCCAGCAGTTTAGCAGGAGCAACTAATGAAAAACTGTTTTTT.

The V call is TRBV5-4, the J call TRBJ2-5, with a tentative D call TRBD1 (6 bases). The end of the DNA is better explained by TRBJ2-7, so the J call may be wrong. This CDR3 is built from 15 residues. The germline V gene has CDR1 SGHNT and CDR2 YYREEE (reference sequence). CDR3 region: CASSEPSRGRYEQYF. CDR3 sequence (DNA): TGTGCCAGCAGCGAGCCCTCCAGGGGCAGGTACGAGCAGTACTTC.

This clone was seen a handful of times. The chain joins TRBV5-5 to TRBJ2-5, with 9 bases that match TRBD1. This CDR3 is built from 15 residues. Trimming cost V 5 bases and J 1 base; bases outside gene matches: 6. CDR1 is SGHKS and CDR2 is YYEKEE in the germline V gene (reference sequence). CDR3 sequence reads: CASRALGQGQETQYF. The CDR3 DNA reads as TGTGCCAGCAGGGCTTTGGGACAGGGCCAAGAGACCCAGTACTTC. Looking up the rest from reference TRBV5-5 and TRBJ2-5 gives the full variable domain: DAGVTQSPTHLIKTRGQQVTLRCSPISGHKSVSWYQQVLGQGPQFIFQYYEKEERGRGNFPDRFSARQFPNYSSELNVNALLLGDSALYLCASRALGQGQETQYFGPGTRLLVL.

The chain combines TRBV2 with TRBJ2-7; no reliable D call. Germline assignment: CDR1 SNHLY and CDR2 FYNNEI. The ends were cut back, 2 bases at V and 3 bases at J, with 11 bases in the middle. The CDR3 is made up of 14 amino acids. The CDR3 bases are TGTGCCAGCAGTGAATACCACAGAGGCTACGAGCAGTACTTC. Its protein product is CASSEYHRGYEQYF.

This clone was counted between two and nine times. V usage is TRBV6-6 and J usage is TRBJ2-1; D remains ambiguous. The CDR3 consists of 11 residues. Trimming took off 7 bases at V and 6 bases at J, with 7 bases between the two ends. Germline-derived CDR1 and CDR2 are MNHNY and SVGAGI (reference sequence). The CDR3 spells CASINGNEQFF. The CDR3 nucleotides read TGTGCCAGCATCAACGGCAATGAGCAGTTCTTC.

The V call is TRBV7-9, the J call TRBJ2-3; D is perhaps TRBD2 (6 bases). CDR3 length equals 16 residues. The germline V gene encodes CDR1 SEHNR and CDR2 FQNEAQ (reference sequence). V was pared by 5 bases and J by 4 bases, with 19 bases between. CDR3: CASSLVGGGGADTQYF. CDR3 in DNA: TGTGCCAGCAGCCTAGTTGGAGGTGGAGGGGCAGATACGCAGTATTTT.

The V call is TRBV5-4, the J call TRBJ2-7; 8 bases agree with TRBD2. CDR1 is SGHNT and CDR2 is YYREEE in the germline V gene (reference sequence). The J segment lost 5 bases and the V segment lost 5 bases, leaving 9 bases of the junction unmatched. The CDR3 totals 14 residues. This chain's CDR3 is CASRMGLGAHEQYF. The CDR3 DNA reads as TGTGCCAGCAGGATGGGACTAGGAGCCCACGAGCAGTACTTC.

The gene calls are TRBV6-6 and TRBJ1-1; the D gene is possibly TRBD1 (6 bases). Germline assignment: CDR1 MNHNY and CDR2 SVGAGI (reference sequence). The CDR3 has 12 residues. The V end was cut by 2 bases, the J end by 6 bases, with 7 bases between. CDR3 nucleotide sequence: TGTGCCAGCAGTTACGGGACATCTGAAGCTTTCTTT. It translates to CASSYGTSEAFF.

This chain links TRBV29-1 with TRBJ1-1; weak D call: TRBD1 (6 bases). Trimming shortened V by 6 bases and J by 7 bases, and 15 bases separated the two germline ends. From germline, CDR1 is SQVTM and CDR2 ANQGSEA. CDR3 length: 12 residues. The CDR3, as DNA: TGCAGCGTGGACAGCGTAACCCTTGAAGCTTTCTTT. This translates into CSVDSVTLEAFF.